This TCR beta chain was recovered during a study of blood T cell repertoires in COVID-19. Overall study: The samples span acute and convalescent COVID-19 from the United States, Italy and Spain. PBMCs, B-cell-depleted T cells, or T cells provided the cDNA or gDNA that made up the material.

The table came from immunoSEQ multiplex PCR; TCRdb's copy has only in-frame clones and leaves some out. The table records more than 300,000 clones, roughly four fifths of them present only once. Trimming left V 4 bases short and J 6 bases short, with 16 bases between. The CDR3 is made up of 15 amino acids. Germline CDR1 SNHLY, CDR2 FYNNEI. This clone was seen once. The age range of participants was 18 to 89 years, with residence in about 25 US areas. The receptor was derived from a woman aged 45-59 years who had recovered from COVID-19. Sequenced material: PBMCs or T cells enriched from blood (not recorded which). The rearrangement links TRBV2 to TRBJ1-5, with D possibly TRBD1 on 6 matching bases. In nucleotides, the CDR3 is TGTGCCAGCAGTGGGCTGGGGCAGGGGATTCAGCCCCAGCATTTT. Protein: CASSGLGQGIQPQHF.